The text below deals with one TCR beta chain. The antigen it binds to is not known. Per-base qualities were not stored, and no clone one base away is much larger. Participants in the prospective study were enrolled through a virtual design, were aged about 18 to 100 years, and lived in under 25 United States geographic areas. Cohort assignment in the prospective study relied on participant-reported clinical history from a screening survey and a study questionnaire. Recovered participants in ImmuneRACE Cohort 3 were defined by two consecutive negative NP/OP PCR tests, clearance by a healthcare professional, or resolution of symptoms. In the prospective study, whole blood, serum and a nasopharyngeal or oropharyngeal swab were collected from each participant by mobile phlebotomists. Additional blood draws and questionnaires over an approximately two-month period could optionally be provided by prospective study participants. Before DNA extraction, blood samples from the prospective study were shipped at room temperature or frozen.

TCRbeta CDR3 regions were amplified from genomic DNA using the immunoSEQ Assay, a bias-controlled multiplex PCR. The original pipeline was this. Within the assay, amplification of reference gene primers was used to estimate how many nucleated cells each sample contained. Sequence reads were collapsed and filtered to measure the absolute abundance of every unique TCRbeta CDR3 rearrangement. For each sample, productive Simpson clonality was calculated as the square root of Simpson's diversity index across productive rearrangements. Drawn from immuneACCESS, this table holds only the in-frame rearrangements with V and J called that TCRdb kept. Clones are partly lost; checked studies trace under half to an unresolved V gene and leave the rest unexplained. That table supplies the V and J calls and clone size; D and trimming were determined from the DNA. The sample table holds more than 150,000 clones, of which 82% were seen once. In total, the top ten clones hold around 11% of the sample.

The data were taken from a study of blood T cell repertoires in COVID-19 (dated by TCRdb to between 2020 and 2021). As for the study more broadly: Samples from collaborators originated in the United States, Italy and Spain and spanned both the acute and convalescent phases of COVID-19. The prospective study material was composed of cDNA or gDNA derived from T cells, B-cell-depleted T cells, or PBMCs. The dataset comprised deeply sampled blood TCRbeta repertoires from subjects exposed to, actively infected with, or recovered from COVID-19. A freely available public database, intended as a resource for researchers studying the immune response to SARS-CoV-2, is where the repertoires were released. Samples came from the ongoing ImmuneRACE study (first 160 participants) plus 1,254 subjects from 6 global collaborators. A de-identified subject ID, COVID-19 status, age in years and sex were almost always included in the sample metadata. HLA class I and class II types, where available, came from metadata supplied by the sample provider rather than from assay-based typing. Study-level results and caveats: Clinical and demographic metadata were provided uncurated, with the amount varying by source and participant.

Its CDR3 holds 13 amino acids, cysteine through phenylalanine. The only DNA kept is the CDR3, 39 bases in frame from the first base. CDR1 and CDR2 are drawn from the germline V gene (reference sequence): LNHDA, SQIVND. The junction shows trimming of 3 bases on V and 11 bases on J, and the gene matches do not reach 9 bases of it. The sequence was obtained from a man aged 35 to 55 who had recovered from COVID-19. The sequenced sample consisted of PBMCs or T cells enriched from blood (not recorded which). The sequence joins TRBV19 to TRBJ1-1; 7 junctional bases match TRBD1. The base sequence is TGTGCCAGTAGTATCTACAGGGGAGAGGAGGCTTTCTTT. Protein translation: CASSIYRGEEAFF.